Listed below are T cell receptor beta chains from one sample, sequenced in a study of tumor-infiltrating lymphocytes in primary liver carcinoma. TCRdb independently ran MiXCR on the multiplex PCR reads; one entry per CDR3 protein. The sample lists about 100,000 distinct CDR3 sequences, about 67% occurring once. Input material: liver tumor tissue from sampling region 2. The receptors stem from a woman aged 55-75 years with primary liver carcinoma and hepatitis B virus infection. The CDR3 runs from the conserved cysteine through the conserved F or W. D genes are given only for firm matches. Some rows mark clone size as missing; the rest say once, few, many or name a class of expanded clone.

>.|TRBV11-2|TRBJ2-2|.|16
CASSLLSGVSTGEPFF
TGTGCCAGCAGCCTCCTATCGGGAGTAAGCACCGGGGAGCCGTTTTTT
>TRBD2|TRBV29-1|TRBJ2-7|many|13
CSVGLAGGSEQYF
TGCAGCGTTGGACTAGCGGGAGGTTCCGAGCAGTACTTC
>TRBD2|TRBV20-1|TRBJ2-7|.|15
CSARGGAGATYEQYF
TGCAGTGCTAGAGGGGGAGCGGGAGCCACCTACGAGCAGTACTTC
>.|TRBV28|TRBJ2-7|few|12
CASSLNRYEQYF
TGTGCCAGCAGTCTGAACAGGTACGAGCAGTACTTC
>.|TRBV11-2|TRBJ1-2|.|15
CATSPRQTENYGYTF
TGTGCCACCAGCCCTCGCCAGACAGAAAATTATGGCTACACCTTC
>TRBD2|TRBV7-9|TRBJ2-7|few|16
CASRPNSGKGGYEQYF
TGTGCCAGCAGACCTAATAGCGGGAAAGGGGGCTACGAGCAGTACTTC
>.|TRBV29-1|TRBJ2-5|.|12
CSVGEPQETQYF
TGCAGCGTCGGAGAGCCTCAAGAGACCCAATACTTC
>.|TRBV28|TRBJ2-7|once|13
CTSSRPPVDEQYF
TGTACCAGCAGTCGGCCCCCCGTAGACGAGCAGTACTTC
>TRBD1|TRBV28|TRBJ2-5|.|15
CASRSQDRYQETQYF
TGTGCCAGCAGGAGCCAGGACAGGTACCAAGAGACCCAGTACTTC
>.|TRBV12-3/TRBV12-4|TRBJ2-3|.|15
CASSYIVGGGDTQYF
TGTGCCAGCAGTTATATAGTGGGAGGGGGAGATACGCAGTATTTT
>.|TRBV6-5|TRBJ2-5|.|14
CASNEEGGLWPRYF
TGTGCTAGCAACGAGGAGGGGGGCCTTTGGCCCCGATACTTC
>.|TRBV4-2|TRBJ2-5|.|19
CTSSQDSAIRDPLRETQYF
TGTACCAGCAGCCAAGACTCCGCAATTCGGGACCCCCTGAGGGAGACCCAGTACTTC
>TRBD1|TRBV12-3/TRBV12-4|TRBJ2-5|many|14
CASSRQGLRETQYF
TGTGCCAGCAGTCGACAGGGGCTCCGGGAGACCCAGTACTTC
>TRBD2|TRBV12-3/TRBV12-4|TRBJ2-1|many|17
CASSPTGSGRAYNEQFF
TGTGCCAGCAGCCCCACCGGTAGCGGGAGGGCCTACAATGAGCAGTTCTTC
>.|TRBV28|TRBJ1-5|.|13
CASTHQADQPQHF
TGTGCCAGCACCCACCAGGCGGATCAGCCCCAACATTTT
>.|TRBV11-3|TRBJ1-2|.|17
CASSSGLRGQVTDDYTF
TGTGCCAGCAGCTCTGGCCTCCGGGGCCAGGTAACTGATGACTACACTTTC
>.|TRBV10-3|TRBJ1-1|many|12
CAISEPGTEAFF
TGTGCCATCAGTGAGCCGGGCACTGAAGCTTTCTTT
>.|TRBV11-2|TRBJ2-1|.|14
CASRQVWRGTEQFF
TGTGCTAGCAGGCAGGTTTGGAGGGGGACTGAGCAGTTCTTC
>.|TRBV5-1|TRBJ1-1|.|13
CASSSPPTTEAFF
TGCGCCAGCAGCTCCCCACCCACCACTGAAGCTTTCTTT
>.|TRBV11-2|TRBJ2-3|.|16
CVSSSTRLQGVDTQYF
TGTGTCAGCAGCTCAACCCGGTTACAAGGGGTAGATACACAGTATTTT
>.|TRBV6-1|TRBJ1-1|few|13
CACGARENTEALF
TGTGCCTGCGGTGCCAGGGAGAACACTGAAGCTCTCTTT
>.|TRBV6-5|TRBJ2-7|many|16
CASSYARQPSSYEQYF
TGTGCCAGCAGTTACGCTCGCCAGCCGAGCTCCTACGAGCAGTACTTC
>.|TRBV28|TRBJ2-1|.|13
CASSLNKAAYGFF
TGTGCCAGCAGTTTGAATAAGGCGGCGTACGGGTTCTTC
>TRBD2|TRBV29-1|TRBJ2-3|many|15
CSAPGGSGSTDTQYF
TGCAGCGCCCCCGGGGGTAGCGGGAGTACAGATACGCAGTATTTT
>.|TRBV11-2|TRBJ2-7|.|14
CASNLLAGQGEQYF
TGTGCCAGCAACTTACTAGCGGGACAGGGTGAACAGTACTTC
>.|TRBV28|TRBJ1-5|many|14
CASSKWTANQPQHF
TGTGCCAGCAGTAAGTGGACAGCGAATCAGCCCCAGCATTTT
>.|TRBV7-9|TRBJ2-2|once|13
CASSLDTSGELFF
TGTGCCAGCAGCCTGGACACCTCCGGGGAGCTGTTTTTT
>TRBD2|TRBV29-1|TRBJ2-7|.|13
CSFGTSGPHEQHF
TGCAGCTTTGGGACTAGCGGACCGCACGAGCAGCACTTC
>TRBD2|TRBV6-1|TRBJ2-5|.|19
CASSEVDSGRATGRVTQYF
TGTGCCAGCAGTGAAGTCGATAGCGGGAGGGCCACGGGTCGCGTGACCCAGTACTTC
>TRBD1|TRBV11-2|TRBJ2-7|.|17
CASSVMTGALLTYEQYF
TGTGCCAGCAGCGTCATGACAGGGGCCCTTCTCACCTACGAGCAGTACTTC
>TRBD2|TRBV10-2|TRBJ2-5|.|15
CASSEGLAGIETQYF
TGCGCCAGCAGTGAGGGACTAGCGGGAATAGAGACCCAGTACTTC
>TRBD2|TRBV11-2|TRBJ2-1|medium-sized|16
CASSSRLAGGWDEQFF
TGTGCCAGCAGCTCCCGACTAGCGGGAGGGTGGGATGAGCAGTTCTTC
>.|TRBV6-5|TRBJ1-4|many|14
CASRATATNEKLFF
TGTGCCAGCAGAGCAACAGCAACTAATGAAAAACTGTTTTTT
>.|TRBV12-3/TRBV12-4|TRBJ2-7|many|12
CASSSQGDEQYF
TGTGCCAGCAGCTCACAGGGAGACGAGCAGTACTTC
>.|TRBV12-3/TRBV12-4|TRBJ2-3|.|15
CASSSGSGSTDTQYF
TGTGCCAGTAGTTCAGGTAGCGGAAGCACTGATACGCAGTATTTT
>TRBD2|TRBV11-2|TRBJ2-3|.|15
CASSPELADPDTQYF
TGTGCCAGTAGCCCTGAACTAGCGGACCCAGATACGCAGTATTTT
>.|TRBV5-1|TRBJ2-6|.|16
CASSLMGNSGANVLTF
TGCGCCAGCAGCTTGATGGGCAATTCTGGGGCCAACGTCCTGACTTTC
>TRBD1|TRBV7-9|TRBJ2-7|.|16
CASSPWDQGADYERYF
TGTGCTAGCAGCCCCTGGGATCAGGGGGCGGACTACGAGCGGTACTTC
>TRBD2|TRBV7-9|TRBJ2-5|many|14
CASSPGLAVETQYF
TGTGCCAGCAGCCCGGGACTAGCGGTAGAGACCCAGTACTTC
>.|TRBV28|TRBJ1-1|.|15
CASSSSRVRDTVAFF
TGTGCCAGCAGCTCAAGCAGGGTGCGAGACACTGTAGCTTTCTTT
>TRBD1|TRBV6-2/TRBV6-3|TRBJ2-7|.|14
CATFRQGRNYEQYF
TGTGCCACCTTTCGACAGGGGCGAAACTACGAGCAGTACTTC
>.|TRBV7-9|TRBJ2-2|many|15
CASSPGGHNTGELFF
TGTGCCAGCAGCCCAGGGGGGCATAACACCGGGGAGCTGTTTTTT
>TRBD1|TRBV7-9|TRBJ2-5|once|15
CASSSGTGALETQYF
TGTGCCAGCAGCTCCGGGACAGGGGCACTAGAGACCCAGTACTTC
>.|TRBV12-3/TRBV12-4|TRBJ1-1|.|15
CANSLQGPSGTEAFF
TGTGCCAACAGTTTACAGGGACCCTCAGGCACTGAAGCTTTCTTT
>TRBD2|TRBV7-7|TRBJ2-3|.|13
CASAGGRTDTQYF
TGTGCTAGCGCGGGAGGACGCACAGATACGCAGTATTTT
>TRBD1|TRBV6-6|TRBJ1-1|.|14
CATQDRAWSTEASF
TGTGCCACCCAGGACAGGGCGTGGAGCACCGAAGCTTCCTTT
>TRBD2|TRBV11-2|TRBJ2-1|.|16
CANSDSRGSGRETQFF
TGTGCCAACAGCGACTCCCGTGGTAGCGGGAGAGAGACCCAGTTCTTC
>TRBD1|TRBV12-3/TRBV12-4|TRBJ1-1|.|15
CASSRSDRLNTEASF
TGTGCCAGCAGTCGCTCGGACAGGTTGAACACTGAAGCTTCCTTT
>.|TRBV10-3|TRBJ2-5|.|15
CGVSESRQEGGTQYF
TGTGGCGTCAGTGAGTCCCGACAGGAGGGGGGAACCCAGTACTTC
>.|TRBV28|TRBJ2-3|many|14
CASSSAYGTDTQYF
TGTGCCAGCAGTTCGGCTTACGGCACAGATACGCAGTATTTT
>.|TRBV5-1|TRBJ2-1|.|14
CASSLGGSHNELFF
TGCGCCAGCAGCTTAGGCGGCTCCCACAATGAGCTGTTCTTC
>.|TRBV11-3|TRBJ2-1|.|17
CTSSSRVARTMGNEQFF
TGTACCAGCAGCTCTCGGGTGGCGCGGACCATGGGCAATGAGCAGTTCTTC